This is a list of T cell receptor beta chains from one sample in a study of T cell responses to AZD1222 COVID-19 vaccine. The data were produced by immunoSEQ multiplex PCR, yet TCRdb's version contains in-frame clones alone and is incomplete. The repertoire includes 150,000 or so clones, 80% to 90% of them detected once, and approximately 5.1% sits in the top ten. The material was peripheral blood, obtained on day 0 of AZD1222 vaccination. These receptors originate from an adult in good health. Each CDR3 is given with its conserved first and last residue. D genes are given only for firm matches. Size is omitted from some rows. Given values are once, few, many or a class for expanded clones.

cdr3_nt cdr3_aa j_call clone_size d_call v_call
TGTGCCAGCTCACCTGAGAACACTGAAGCTTTCTTT CASSPENTEAFF TRBJ1-1 - - TRBV18
TGTGCCAGCTCCCGGGGGACTACCAACACAGATACGCAGTATTTT CASSRGTTNTDTQYF TRBJ2-3 - TRBD2 TRBV18
TGTGCCAGCAGCTTAGTCTCTAGCGGGATCACTGAGCAGTTCTTC CASSLVSSGITEQFF TRBJ2-1 - TRBD2 TRBV7-2
TGTGCCAGCCGTACACAACAGAACACTGAAGCTTTCTTT CASRTQQNTEAFF TRBJ1-1 once - TRBV2
TGTGCCAGCAGTTTTGGGACTACGAACACCGGGGAGCTGTTTTTT CASSFGTTNTGELFF TRBJ2-2 - TRBD2 TRBV27
TGTGCCAGCAGCTTAGCCCTGCGGTCCTACAATGAGCAGTTCTTC CASSLALRSYNEQFF TRBJ2-1 - - TRBV7-9
TGTGCCAGATTAGGGGACAGCGCCTATGGCTACACCTTC CARLGDSAYGYTF TRBJ1-2 - TRBD1 TRBV6-5
TGTGCCAGCAGTGCGACCCTTAGCGAGACTGGCCCCGAGCAGTACTTC CASSATLSETGPEQYF TRBJ2-7 - - TRBV25-1
TGCGCCAGCAGCCAAGATGTACTAGCGGGAGCAAACAATGAGCAGTTCTTC CASSQDVLAGANNEQFF TRBJ2-1 - TRBD2 TRBV4-3
TGTGCCAGCAGCTTGGGGGGACTAGAGCGTTATACGCAGTATTTT CASSLGGLERYTQYF TRBJ2-3 - TRBD2 TRBV5-5
TGTGCCAGCAGCGTAGGTCCAGCGGACTCCTACGAGCAGTACTTC CASSVGPADSYEQYF TRBJ2-7 - - TRBV9
TGTGCCAGCAGCTCCGCCAGAGCGGGACTGATTAATTCACCCCTCCACTTT CASSSARAGLINSPLHF TRBJ1-6 - - TRBV7-2
TGTGCCAGCAGCTCCCCGGACAGGGCTTCCTACTATGGCTACACCTTC CASSSPDRASYYGYTF TRBJ1-2 once TRBD1 TRBV7-2
TGTGCCAGCAGCCCGCTTGGGGGGTTAGTGGAGACCCAGTACTTC CASSPLGGLVETQYF TRBJ2-5 once - TRBV7-2
TGTGCCAGCAGCCCCGGGACCTCAACCTACAATGAGCAGTTCTTC CASSPGTSTYNEQFF TRBJ2-1 - - TRBV7-7
TGTGCCTGGAGCGACATCTCCGAGCAGTACTTC CAWSDISEQYF TRBJ2-7 - - TRBV30
TGCGCCAGCAGCTCGGGACTAGCGGGATCCGGGGAGCTGTTTTTT CASSSGLAGSGELFF TRBJ2-2 - TRBD2 TRBV5-1
TGTGCCAGCAGCGTAAGAGGGGACACTGAAGCTTTCTTT CASSVRGDTEAFF TRBJ1-1 - - TRBV9
TGTGCCAGCAGCCAAGTTACGGGGACAGCCACCGGGGAGCTGTTTTTT CASSQVTGTATGELFF TRBJ2-2 - TRBD1 TRBV3-1/TRBV3-2
TGCGCCAGCAGTTCGACAGGGCTCACCGGGGAGCTGTTTTTT CASSSTGLTGELFF TRBJ2-2 - TRBD1 TRBV10-1
TGTGCCAGTGGATGGGCTGAAGCTTTCTTT CASGWAEAFF TRBJ1-1 - - TRBV19
TGTGCCAGCAGCTTCGCGGGCTATGGCTACACCTTC CASSFAGYGYTF TRBJ1-2 - - TRBV7-2
TGTGCCATACGTAGGGAGATTGGGGGCAATCAGCCCCAGCATTTT CAIRREIGGNQPQHF TRBJ1-5 - - TRBV6-5
TGTGCCAGCAGCCAAGGATTCAGGGGTGGCTACACCTTC CASSQGFRGGYTF TRBJ1-2 - - TRBV3-1/TRBV3-2
TGTGCCAGCAGCCGGGACAGGGGAGACGAGACCCAGTACTTC CASSRDRGDETQYF TRBJ2-5 once TRBD1 TRBV7-2
TGCGCCAGCAGCCAAGAACCCTGGGGGGGTGGCTACACCTTC CASSQEPWGGGYTF TRBJ1-2 - - TRBV4-3
TGCGCCAGCACCCTGATCGACCGGCCCTACGAGCAGTACTTC CASTLIDRPYEQYF TRBJ2-7 - - TRBV10-2
TGTGCCAGCTCACCACCGGTTGGACGGCCCCAGCATTTT CASSPPVGRPQHF TRBJ1-5 many - TRBV18
TGTGCCTGGAGTGCGGCGGGAGGGCTCTACAATGAGCAGTTCTTC CAWSAAGGLYNEQFF TRBJ2-1 - TRBD2 TRBV30
TGTGCCAGCTCACCGGTAGCGGGAGGTTCCTACAATGAGCAGTTCTTC CASSPVAGGSYNEQFF TRBJ2-1 - TRBD2 TRBV18
TGTGCCATCAGCGATGCTGGGGACGGGAACAATGAGCAGTTCTTC CAISDAGDGNNEQFF TRBJ2-1 - - TRBV10-3
TGTGCCAGCAGCTCCCTGTTGGACAGGGGGCAGACGACTAATGAAAAACTGTTTTTT CASSSLLDRGQTTNEKLFF TRBJ1-4 - TRBD1 TRBV7-3
TGTGCCAGCAGCTCAATCTCTCGGGGGAATGATGGCTACACCTTC CASSSISRGNDGYTF TRBJ1-2 - - TRBV6-2/TRBV6-3
TGTGCCAGCAGCACCGGGTCGACGACCTACGAGCAGTACTTC CASSTGSTTYEQYF TRBJ2-7 - - TRBV7-9
TGCGCCAGCAGTCGCGGACAGGGAGTCATCTTC CASSRGQGVIF TRBJ2-1 - TRBD1 TRBV23-1
TGTGCCAGCAGGATAGGGTGGAGTGAGCAGTTCTTC CASRIGWSEQFF TRBJ2-1 - - TRBV25-1
TGTGCCAGCAGCTTAGACAGAAATCAGCCCCAGCATTTT CASSLDRNQPQHF TRBJ1-5 - - TRBV11-1
TGTGCCAGCAGCCAGAAGGGAGGGAACACTGAAGCTTTCTTT CASSQKGGNTEAFF TRBJ1-1 - - TRBV3-1/TRBV3-2
TGTGCCAGCAGCCCTACAACCTACAGGGGATATTCCACTGAAGCTTTCTTT CASSPTTYRGYSTEAFF TRBJ1-1 - TRBD1 TRBV13
TGTGCCAGCATAGCAGCGGGACAGTACTTAAATGAAAAACTGTTTTTT CASIAAGQYLNEKLFF TRBJ1-4 - TRBD1 TRBV28
TGCAGTGTGGCCCAGCAGGGGACCCAGTACTTC CSVAQQGTQYF TRBJ2-5 - - TRBV20-1
TGTGCCAGCAGCTTAGAAGGGAACTATGGCTACACCTTC CASSLEGNYGYTF TRBJ1-2 - - TRBV7-2
TGTGCCAGCAGTTCATTACATGGGGGGGCCTACAATGAGCAGTTCTTC CASSSLHGGAYNEQFF TRBJ2-1 - TRBD2 TRBV28
TGCGCCAGCAGCCGCTCGGGGGTCGGGACCCAGTACTTC CASSRSGVGTQYF TRBJ2-5 - - TRBV4-1
TGCGCCAGCAGCCAAGGACAGGGGCAATTGGACTATGGCTACACCTTC CASSQGQGQLDYGYTF TRBJ1-2 - TRBD1 TRBV5-1
TGTGCCAGCAGCCAAGGACTGCGTAAGAATGAAAAACTGTTTTTT CASSQGLRKNEKLFF TRBJ1-4 once - TRBV7-6
TGTGCCAGCAGCTTGGGTAGCGAGTACGAGCAGTACTTC CASSLGSEYEQYF TRBJ2-7 few - TRBV5-5
TGTGCCAGCAGCTTAGGGGGCAGGGGGCGAGGAAACACCATATATTTT CASSLGGRGRGNTIYF TRBJ1-3 once TRBD1 TRBV7-8
TGCGCCAGCAGCCAAGAAGGTGGCGGGGAGGTCTACAATGAGCAGTTCTTC CASSQEGGGEVYNEQFF TRBJ2-1 - - TRBV4-1
TGTGCCAGCAGCTGGGGGACGGGAAACACTGAAGCTTTCTTT CASSWGTGNTEAFF TRBJ1-1 - - TRBV11-3
TGTGCCAGCAGACCAGCGGGAGGGAGGACAGATACGCAGTATTTT CASRPAGGRTDTQYF TRBJ2-3 - TRBD2 TRBV6-5
TGCGCCAGCAGCCCGACTAGCAGCTCTCCGGAGCAGTACTTC CASSPTSSSPEQYF TRBJ2-7 - TRBD2 TRBV5-1
TGTGCCAGCTCACCCCCAGACAATACATTATCCTATGGCTACACCTTC CASSPPDNTLSYGYTF TRBJ1-2 - - TRBV18
TGTGCCACCAGCACAAGTCAAAACAGGGTGGGGATCCCCTACGAGCAGTACTTC CATSTSQNRVGIPYEQYF TRBJ2-7 - - TRBV15
TGTGCCAGCAGCTTGGATGCGGTGAGCTCCTACAATGAGCAGTTCTTC CASSLDAVSSYNEQFF TRBJ2-1 once - TRBV5-4